This passage covers 18 T cell receptor beta chains from one sample sequenced in a study of T cell responses to AZD1222 COVID-19 vaccine. Measured with immunoSEQ multiplex PCR; TCRdb has only the in-frame clones, and not every one. Here the sample spans 98,000 or so clones, 89% being singletons. Sequenced here: peripheral blood, sampled on day 0 of AZD1222 vaccination. The origin of the receptors is an adult in good health.

The J gene is TRBJ1-2, the V gene TRBV13, with D perhaps matching TRBD1 (5 bases). The germline V gene encodes CDR1 PRHDT and CDR2 FYEKMQ (reference sequence). V was trimmed by 4 bases and J by 0 bases, leaving 9 bases between them. The CDR3 sequence is 14 residues long. This chain's CDR3 is CASSSDRTNYGYTF. In DNA, the CDR3 is TGTGCCAGCAGCTCAGACAGAACTAACTATGGCTACACCTTC.

In nucleotides, the CDR3 is TGCGCCAGCAGCGGTAGTGGGGGGCCCACAGATACGCAGTATTTT. Translated, it gives CASSGSGGPTDTQYF. The chain links TRBV5-1 to TRBJ2-3, with D tentatively TRBD1 or TRBD2 (6 bases each). V lost 4 bases and J 2 bases, leaving 14 bases between the germline ends. Germline V lookup: CDR1 SGHRS, CDR2 YFSETQ. The CDR3 sequence is 15 residues long.

The chain uses TRBV7-9 and TRBJ1-1, with D tentatively TRBD1 (5 bases). The germline gives CDR1 SEHNR, CDR2 FQNEAQ (reference sequence). This CDR3 is built from 14 residues. Deletions cut 2 bases from V and 3 bases from J, with 10 bases between. CDR3 nucleotide sequence: TGTGCCAGCAGCTTAAGGGGTTGGGACACTGAAGCTTTCTTT. This codes for CASSLRGWDTEAFF.

The gene calls are TRBV7-9 and TRBJ2-2; TRBD1 matches 7 bases. The V segment lost 4 bases and the J segment 5 bases; nucleotides outside the gene matches: 10. The germline V gene has CDR1 SEHNR and CDR2 FQNEAQ (reference sequence). The CDR3 is 16 amino acids. Here the CDR3 DNA reads TGTGCCAGCAGCTCCATGAGGGGGCCATATACCGGGGAGCTGTTTTTT. Protein: CASSSMRGPYTGELFF.

The V and J genes are TRBV4-1 and TRBJ2-4; D possibly corresponds to TRBD2 (6 bases). The CDR3 loop spans 16 amino acids. V was pared by 4 bases and J by 3 bases, with 16 bases between. Germline CDR1 reads MGHRA; CDR2 reads YSYEKL. This CDR3 reads CASSPGSPMGKNIQYF. The CDR3, as DNA: TGCGCCAGCAGCCCCGGGAGTCCGATGGGCAAAAACATTCAGTACTTC.

The V call is TRBV7-2, the J call TRBJ2-4; D may be TRBD2 (7 bases). The germline CDR1 and CDR2 sequences are SGHTA and FQGNSA. Trimming removed 5 bases from V and 8 bases from J, with 25 bases in between. The CDR3 runs to 17 residues. The CDR3 region is CASSPQWGGPVQDIQYF. DNA of the CDR3: TGTGCCAGCAGCCCCCAGTGGGGGGGCCCGGTACAAGACATTCAGTACTTC.

This chain links TRBV12-5 with TRBJ1-3; D may be TRBD1 (5 bases). This CDR3 contains 17 residues. The germline V gene has CDR1 LGHNT and CDR2 FRNRAP. Between the trimmed V and J ends, which lost 0 bases and 2 bases, there was a span of 14 bases. CDR3 sequence reads: CASGLVREGLPGNTIYF. The CDR3 bases are TGTGCTAGTGGTTTGGTACGCGAGGGGCTCCCTGGAAACACCATATATTTT.

This clone occurred a few times. The CDR3 here is CASSTTKGFGNQPQHF. The CDR3 DNA reads TGTGCCAGTAGCACCACCAAGGGATTTGGCAATCAGCCCCAGCATTTT. The chain employs TRBV19 and TRBJ1-5; no reliable D call. Trimming left V 6 bases short and J 2 bases short, with 17 bases between. The V gene's germline CDR1 is LNHDA and CDR2 SQIVND (reference sequence). The length of the CDR3 is 16 residues.

J is TRBJ1-2 and V is TRBV3-1 (or the pseudogene TRBV3-2); the D is unclear. The CDR3 is 14 residues long. Germline V CDR1 and CDR2: LGHDT, YNNKEL (reference sequence). Trimming shortened V by 3 bases and J by 4 bases, and 12 bases separated the two germline ends. The CDR3 reads CASSQGPGSYGYTF. CDR3 DNA: TGTGCCAGCAGCCAGGGCCCGGGGAGCTATGGCTACACCTTC.

The V gene is TRBV6-5, the J gene TRBJ2-1; 8 positions agree with TRBD1. The CDR3 runs to 13 residues. Per germline, CDR1 MNHEY and CDR2 SVGAGI. V dropped 11 bases and J dropped 4; count of bases not matched to a gene: 7. DNA for the CDR3: TGTGCCGTTGGACAGGGAATATACAATGAGCAGTTCTTC. It is translated as CAVGQGIYNEQFF.

The rearrangement uses TRBV11-2 and TRBJ2-7; D gene uncertain. This CDR3 is built from 15 residues. Germline V gene lookup returns CDR1 SGHAT and CDR2 FQNNGV. V lost 2 bases and J 2 bases, leaving 13 bases between the germline ends. CDR3 residues: CASSLRPGWTYEQYF. DNA of the CDR3: TGTGCCAGCAGCTTAAGGCCAGGATGGACCTACGAGCAGTACTTC.

The chain employs TRBV6-5 and TRBJ2-7; either TRBD1 or TRBD2 may supply D (5 bases each). Per the germline V gene, CDR1 is MNHEY and CDR2 is SVGAGI. There are 14 residues in the CDR3. V was clipped by 6 bases and J by 1 base, with 13 bases between them. As DNA, the CDR3 is TGTGCCAGCAGCAACGGGGACGGATCCTACGAGCAGTACTTC. It specifies CASSNGDGSYEQYF.

In its sample, this clone was seen many times. J is TRBJ1-2 and V is TRBV18; TRBD1 aligns across 11 bases. The CDR3 is 16 amino acids. Per germline, CDR1 KGHSH and CDR2 LQKENI. The ends lost 0 bases at V and 2 bases at J; junction bases unmatched: 2. Written as DNA, the CDR3 is TGTGCCAGCTCACCACCCGGGACAGGGGGGAACTATGGCTACACCTTC. It codes for CASSPPGTGGNYGYTF.

A note on this clone: The sample holds other DNA sequences that translate to the same CDR3. CDR3 in DNA: TGTGCCAGCAGTTATGGCGGTAGCTCCTACAATGAGCAGTTCTTC. It codes for CASSYGGSSYNEQFF. This chain connects TRBV6-5 to TRBJ2-1; D remains unclear. Trimming removed 3 bases at V and 0 bases at J, with 9 bases between. Germline lookup yields CDR1 MNHEY and CDR2 SVGAGI. The CDR3 is 15 residues long.

This chain links TRBV19 with TRBJ2-7; 12 positions agree with TRBD2. The CDR3 covers 15 residues. The junction had 3 bases not matched to a gene; V was cut back by 5 bases and J by 1 base. Per the germline V gene, CDR1 is LNHDA and CDR2 is SQIVND (reference sequence). CDR3 region: CASSWTSGVSYEQYF. Written as DNA, the CDR3 is TGTGCCAGTAGTTGGACTAGCGGGGTTTCCTACGAGCAGTACTTC.

This clone was seen a single time. The V and J genes are TRBV9 and TRBJ1-2, with D tentatively TRBD1 (5 bases). Germline CDR1 and CDR2: SGDLS and YYNGEE. V was cut by 4 bases and J by 3 bases, with 10 bases left in between. This CDR3 has 13 amino acids. CDR3 loop: CASSRDVYYGYTF. CDR3 DNA sequence: TGTGCCAGCAGCCGGGACGTTTACTATGGCTACACCTTC.

V usage is TRBV5-8 and J usage is TRBJ1-1; D not certain. The V and J ends lost 0 bases and 11 bases respectively, with 14 bases between them. Germline CDR1 SGHTS, CDR2 YDEGEE. There are 13 residues in the CDR3. The CDR3: CASSLAPPGGAFF. The CDR3, as DNA: TGTGCCAGCAGCTTGGCCCCCCCTGGAGGTGCTTTCTTT.

The chain combines TRBV5-4 with TRBJ1-2; TRBD1 agrees at 8 bases. The CDR3 spans 14 residues. J lost 1 base, V lost 5 bases, and 4 bases had no gene match. In germline, CDR1 is SGHNT, CDR2 YYREEE (reference sequence). This CDR3 reads CASSPDRDNYGYTF. DNA of the CDR3: TGTGCCAGCAGTCCGGACAGGGATAACTATGGCTACACCTTC. Complete variable domain (other parts from reference TRBV5-4 and TRBJ1-2): ETGVTQSPTHLIKTRGQQVTLRCSSQSGHNTVSWYQQALGQGPQFIFQYYREEENGRGNFPPRFSGLQFPNYSSELNVNALELDDSALYLCASSPDRDNYGYTFGSGTRLTVV.